This T cell receptor beta chain was identified during a study of T cell responses to AZD1222 COVID-19 vaccine. Study information: Second-dose timings of about 4 or about 12 weeks were pooled. Findings of the study overall: The span of vaccine-associated CD4 TCRs extended across spike, with dominance at 160-218 and 743-854.

Clones were sequenced by immunoSEQ multiplex PCR, and TCRdb holds only the in-frame ones, with some missing. The sample includes around 80,000 clones, 86% of them seen just once. Notes on this clone: Its specificity is not known.

The CDR3 consists of 13 residues. From germline, CDR1 is LNHDA and CDR2 SQIVND (reference sequence). V was clipped by 3 bases and J by 5 bases, with 10 bases between them. Specimen: peripheral blood, collected on day 0 of AZD1222 vaccination. This receptor was obtained from an adult in good health. This rearrangement joins TRBV19 to TRBJ1-2, with a tentative D call TRBD1 (5 bases). CDR3 amino acids: CASSMTASYGYTF. The CDR3 DNA reads as TGTGCCAGTAGTATGACAGCCTCGTATGGCTACACCTTC.